The 14 T cell receptor beta chains below come from one sample, sequenced in a study of blood T cell repertoires in COVID-19. Here immunoSEQ multiplex PCR was the method, and the copy in TCRdb shows in-frame clones only, minus some. The sample includes about 170,000 clones, roughly 86% of them seen just once. The material sequenced was peripheral blood. The source of these receptors is a middle-aged man who had recovered from COVID-19.

This chain joins TRBV7-8 and TRBJ2-7; D unclear. The CDR3 covers 12 residues. The V and J ends lost 6 bases and 4 bases respectively, with 10 bases between them. The germline V gene has CDR1 SGHVS and CDR2 FQNEAQ. CDR3 bases: TGTGCCAGCAGTCTCGGTAGTTACGAGCAGTACTTC. Translating gives CASSLGSYEQYF.

The V gene is TRBV7-2, the J gene TRBJ1-1; D is uncertain. The CDR3 loop spans 13 amino acids. Per the germline V gene, CDR1 is SGHTA and CDR2 is FQGNSA. Between the trimmed V and J ends, which lost 5 bases and 5 bases, there was a span of 12 bases. In DNA form, the CDR3 reads TGTGCCAGCAGCCAACTACCCGGGACTGAAGCTTTCTTT. This translates into CASSQLPGTEAFF.

The rearrangement links TRBV21-1 to TRBJ2-7; TRBD2, the table's D call, lacks a check against the DNA. TRBV21-1 is reported as a pseudogene. There are 16 residues in the CDR3. CDR3 sequence: CASSKAEGTSDHEQYF. As DNA, the CDR3 is TGTGCCAGCAGCAAAGCCGAGGGGACTAGCGATCACGAGCAGTACTTC.

The genes are TRBV18 and TRBJ2-1; tentative D call: TRBD2 (6 bases). The CDR3 has 16 amino acids. Per the germline V gene, CDR1 is KGHSH and CDR2 is LQKENI. Deletions cut 3 bases from V and 0 bases from J, with 12 bases between. The CDR3 loop is CASSPARGGSYNEQFF. CDR3 in DNA: TGTGCCAGCTCACCTGCGAGGGGAGGCTCCTACAATGAGCAGTTCTTC.

The chain links TRBV10-3 to TRBJ1-1; TRBD1 agrees at 10 bases. V lost 10 bases and J lost 6; bases outside the gene matches: 2. Germline CDR1 and CDR2: ENHRY and SYGVKD. The CDR3 is 11 residues long. CDR3 bases: TGTGCCAGCGGGACAGGGGCTGAAGCTTTCTTT. Residues: CASGTGAEAFF.

The rearrangement links TRBV7-8 to TRBJ1-1; possibly TRBD1 for D (5 bases). CDR1 and CDR2 (germline): SGHVS, FQNEAQ. With 2 bases removed from V and 1 base from J, the gap between germline ends came to 8 bases. The CDR3 length is 14 residues. CDR3 region: CASSLPTENTEAFF. For the CDR3, the DNA is TGTGCCAGCAGCTTACCGACAGAGAACACTGAAGCTTTCTTT.

The V gene is TRBV6-5, the J gene TRBJ1-5; tentatively, D is TRBD1 (5 bases). Germline-derived CDR1 and CDR2 are MNHEY and SVGAGI. This CDR3 is 14 amino acids long. Trimming shortened V by 4 bases and J by 7 bases, and 14 bases separated the two germline ends. This CDR3 reads CASSSLQGGQPQHF. The CDR3 DNA reads as TGTGCCAGCAGTTCCCTTCAGGGAGGACAGCCCCAGCATTTT.

The chain recombines TRBV18 with TRBJ1-1; the match to TRBD1 covers 8 bases. The CDR3 length is 16 residues. The V gene end was trimmed by 4 bases and the J gene end by 3 bases; junction bases not matched to a gene: 10. Germline V lookup: CDR1 KGHSH, CDR2 LQKENI. DNA for the CDR3: TGTGCCAGCTCACAATTGAGCACAGGGGGGCACACTGAAGCTTTCTTT. Its translation is CASSQLSTGGHTEAFF.

The V and J genes are TRBV21-1 and TRBJ2-5; the D call of TRBD2 is as the table states it, not checked on the DNA. TRBV21-1 is described as a pseudogene. CDR3 length: 17 amino acids. The CDR3 sequence is CASSKAQWRGRKETQYF. The CDR3 DNA sequence: TGTGCCAGCAGCAAAGCGCAGTGGCGGGGGCGGAAAGAGACCCAGTACTTC.

CDR3 sequence (DNA): TGTGCCAGCTCACCCTTTAGTGGCTACGAGCAGTACTTC. Translating gives CASSPFSGYEQYF. The chain is built from TRBV18 and TRBJ2-7; no firm D call. Germline CDR1 reads KGHSH; CDR2 reads LQKENI. The V end lost 3 bases, the J end lost 3 bases, and 9 bases lay between the germline ends. The CDR3 consists of 13 residues. The full variable domain, its missing parts supplied by reference TRBV18 and TRBJ2-7, is NAGVMQNPRHLVRRRGQEARLRCSPMKGHSHVYWYRQLPEEGLKFMVYLQKENIIDESGMPKERFSAEFPKEGPSILRIQQVVRGDSAAYFCASSPFSGYEQYFGPGTRLTVT.

This rearrangement joins TRBV28 to TRBJ2-1; TRBD2 aligns across 10 bases. Germline V CDR1 and CDR2: MDHEN, SYDVKM. The ends lost 7 bases at V and 6 bases at J; junction bases unmatched: 9. The CDR3 totals 15 residues. CDR3 in DNA: TGTGCCAGCATTGTAGCGGGAGGAATGGGCAATGAGCAGTTCTTC. Translated: CASIVAGGMGNEQFF.

A word on this clone: The conserved phenylalanine or tryptophan is not found at the CDR3 terminus, so this likely reflects a read error. The DNA is left out, because the CDR3 cannot be placed on it with certainty; the CDR3 is given as TCRdb lists it. The chain combines TRBV21-1 with TRBJ1-1; TRBD1 reflects the table's D call only, with no check against the DNA. TRBV21-1 is reported as a pseudogene. The CDR3 spans 12 residues, counting both ends. CDR3 residues: CASLGTGQVMRV.

The rearrangement uses TRBV21-1 and TRBJ2-3; no check of the table's D call, TRBD2, against the DNA was made. TRBV21-1 has pseudogene status. The CDR3 has 14 residues. CDR3 loop: CASSNSGRRDTQYF. In nucleotides, the CDR3 is TGTGCCAGCAGCAATAGCGGGAGGAGGGATACGCAGTATTTT.

The sample holds a few counts of this clone. The chain couples TRBV7-9 to TRBJ1-2; no firm D call. CDR3 length equals 13 residues. V was pared by 6 bases and J by 8 bases, with 16 bases between. The germline gives CDR1 SEHNR, CDR2 FQNEAQ (reference sequence). CDR3 region: CASRITSGGGYTF. The DNA for the CDR3 is TGTGCCAGCAGAATTACATCAGGAGGCGGCTACACCTTC.